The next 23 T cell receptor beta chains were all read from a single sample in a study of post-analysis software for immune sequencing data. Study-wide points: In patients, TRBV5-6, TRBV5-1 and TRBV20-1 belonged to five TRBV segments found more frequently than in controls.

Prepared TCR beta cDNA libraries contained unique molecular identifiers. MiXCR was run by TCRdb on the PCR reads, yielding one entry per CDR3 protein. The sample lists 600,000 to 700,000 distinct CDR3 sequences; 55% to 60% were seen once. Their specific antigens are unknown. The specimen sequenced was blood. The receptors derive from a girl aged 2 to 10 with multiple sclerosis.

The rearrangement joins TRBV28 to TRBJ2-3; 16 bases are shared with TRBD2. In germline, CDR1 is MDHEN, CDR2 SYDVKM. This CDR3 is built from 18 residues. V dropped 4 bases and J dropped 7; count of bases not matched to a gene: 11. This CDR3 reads CASSSSGTSGGALNTQYF. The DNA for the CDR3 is TGTGCCAGCAGTTCATCGGGGACTAGCGGGGGGGCCCTGAATACGCAGTATTTT.

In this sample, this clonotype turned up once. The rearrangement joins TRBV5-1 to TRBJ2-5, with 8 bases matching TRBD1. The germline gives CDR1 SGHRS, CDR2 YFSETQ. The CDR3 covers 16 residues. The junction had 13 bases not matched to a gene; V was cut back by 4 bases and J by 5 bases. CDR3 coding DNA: TGCGCCAGCAGCCTAACCCCAGGGGGCAGGCTGGAGACCCAGTACTTC. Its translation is CASSLTPGGRLETQYF.

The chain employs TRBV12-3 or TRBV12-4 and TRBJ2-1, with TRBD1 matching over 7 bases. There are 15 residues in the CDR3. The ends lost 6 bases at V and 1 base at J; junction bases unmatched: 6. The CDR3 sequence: CASSLQGLSYNEQFF. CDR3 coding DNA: TGTGCCAGCAGCTTACAGGGGCTGTCCTACAATGAGCAGTTCTTC.

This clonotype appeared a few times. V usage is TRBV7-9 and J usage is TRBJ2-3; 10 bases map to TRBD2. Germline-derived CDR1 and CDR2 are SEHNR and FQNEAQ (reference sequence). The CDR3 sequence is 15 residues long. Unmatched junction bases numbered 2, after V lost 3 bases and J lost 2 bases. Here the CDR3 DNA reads TGTGCCAGCAGCTTGGGACTAGCGAACACAGATACGCAGTATTTT. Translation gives CASSLGLANTDTQYF.

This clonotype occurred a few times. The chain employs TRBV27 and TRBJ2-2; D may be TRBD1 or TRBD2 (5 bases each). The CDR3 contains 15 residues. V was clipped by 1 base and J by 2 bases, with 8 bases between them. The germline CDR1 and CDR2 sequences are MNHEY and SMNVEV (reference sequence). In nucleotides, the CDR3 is TGTGCCAGCAGTTTATGGGACGGAAACACCGGGGAGCTGTTTTTT. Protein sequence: CASSLWDGNTGELFF.

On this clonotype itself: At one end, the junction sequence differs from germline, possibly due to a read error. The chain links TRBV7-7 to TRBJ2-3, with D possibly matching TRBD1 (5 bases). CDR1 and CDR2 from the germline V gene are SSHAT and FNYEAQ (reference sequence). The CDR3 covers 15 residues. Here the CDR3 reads CASSLGLDDSDTQYF. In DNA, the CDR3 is TGTGCTAGCAGCTTGGGGCTAGATGATTCAGATACGCAGTATTTT.

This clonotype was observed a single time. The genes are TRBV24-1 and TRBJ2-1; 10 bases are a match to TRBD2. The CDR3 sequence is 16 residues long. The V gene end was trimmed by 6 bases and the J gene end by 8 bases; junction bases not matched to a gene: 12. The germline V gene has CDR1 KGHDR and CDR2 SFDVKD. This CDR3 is CATSSLIAGGVDEQFF. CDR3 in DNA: TGTGCCACCAGTTCCCTTATAGCGGGGGGAGTCGATGAGCAGTTCTTC.

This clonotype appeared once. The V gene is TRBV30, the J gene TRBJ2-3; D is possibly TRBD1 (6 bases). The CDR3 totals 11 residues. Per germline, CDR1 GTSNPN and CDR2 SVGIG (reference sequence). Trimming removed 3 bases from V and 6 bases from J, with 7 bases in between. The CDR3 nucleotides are TGTGCCTGGAGGGGGGCCGATACGCAGTATTTT. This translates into CAWRGADTQYF.

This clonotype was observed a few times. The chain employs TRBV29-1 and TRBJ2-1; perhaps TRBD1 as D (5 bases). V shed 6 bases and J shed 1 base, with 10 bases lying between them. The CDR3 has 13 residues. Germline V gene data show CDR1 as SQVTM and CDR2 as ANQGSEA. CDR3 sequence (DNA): TGCAGCGTCGCCCCAGGGTCCTACAATGAGCAGTTCTTC. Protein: CSVAPGSYNEQFF.

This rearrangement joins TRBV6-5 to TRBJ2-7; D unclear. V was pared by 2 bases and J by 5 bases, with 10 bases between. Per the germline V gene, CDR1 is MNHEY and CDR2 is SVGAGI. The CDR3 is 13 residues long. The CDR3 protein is CASSYQPLDEQYF. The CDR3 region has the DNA TGTGCCAGCAGTTACCAGCCCCTGGACGAGCAGTACTTC.

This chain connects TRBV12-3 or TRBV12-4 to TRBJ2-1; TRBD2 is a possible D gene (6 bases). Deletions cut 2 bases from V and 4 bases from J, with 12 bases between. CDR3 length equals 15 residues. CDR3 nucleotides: TGTGCCAGCAGTTTAAGGGGACTGGGATACAATGAGCAGTTCTTC. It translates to CASSLRGLGYNEQFF.

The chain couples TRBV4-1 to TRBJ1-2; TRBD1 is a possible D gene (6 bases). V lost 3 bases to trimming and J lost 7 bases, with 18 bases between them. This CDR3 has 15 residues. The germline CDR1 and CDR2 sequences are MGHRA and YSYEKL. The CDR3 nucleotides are TGCGCCAGCAGCCACCCCCAGGGGCTCGGGAGTGGCTACACCTTC. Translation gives CASSHPQGLGSGYTF.

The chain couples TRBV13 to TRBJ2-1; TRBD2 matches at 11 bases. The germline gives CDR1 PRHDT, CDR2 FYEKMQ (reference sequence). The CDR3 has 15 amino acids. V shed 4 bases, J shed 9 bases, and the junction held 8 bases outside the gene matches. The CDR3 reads CASSSTRLAGSEQFF. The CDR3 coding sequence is TGTGCCAGCAGCTCGACTCGACTAGCGGGGAGTGAGCAGTTCTTC. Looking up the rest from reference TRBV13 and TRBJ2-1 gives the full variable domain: AAGVIQSPRHLIKEKRETATLKCYPIPRHDTVYWYQQGPGQDPQFLISFYEKMQSDKGSIPDRFSAQQFSDYHSELNMSSLELGDSALYFCASSSTRLAGSEQFFGPGTRLTVL.

CDR3 DNA sequence: TGTGCCAGCTTCCTCGGTGGTAACTATGGCTACACCTTC. Its protein is CASFLGGNYGYTF. This sequence joins TRBV6-6 and TRBJ1-2; no clear D gene. Germline values: CDR1 MNHNY, CDR2 SVGAGI (reference sequence). Trimming took off 8 bases at V and 1 base at J, with 11 bases between the two ends. This CDR3 comprises 13 residues.

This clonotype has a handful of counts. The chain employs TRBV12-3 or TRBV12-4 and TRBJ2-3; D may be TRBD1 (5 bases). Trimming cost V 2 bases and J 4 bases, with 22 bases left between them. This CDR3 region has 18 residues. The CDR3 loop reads CASSLPPLWGRGPDTQYF. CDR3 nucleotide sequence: TGTGCCAGCAGTTTACCCCCCCTCTGGGGTAGGGGTCCAGATACGCAGTATTTT.

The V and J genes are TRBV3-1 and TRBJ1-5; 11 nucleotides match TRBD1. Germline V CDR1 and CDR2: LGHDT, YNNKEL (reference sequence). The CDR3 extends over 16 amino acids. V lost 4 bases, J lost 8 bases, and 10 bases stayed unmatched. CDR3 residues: CASSPGQGADGKPQHF. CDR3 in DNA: TGTGCCAGCAGCCCAGGACAGGGGGCCGACGGGAAGCCCCAGCATTTT.

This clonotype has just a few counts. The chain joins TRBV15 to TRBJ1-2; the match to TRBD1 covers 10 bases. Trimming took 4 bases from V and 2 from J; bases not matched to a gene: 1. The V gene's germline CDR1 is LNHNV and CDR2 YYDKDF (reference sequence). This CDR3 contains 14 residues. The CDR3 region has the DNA TGTGCCACCAGCAAGGGACAGGGGAACTATGGCTACACCTTC. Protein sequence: CATSKGQGNYGYTF.

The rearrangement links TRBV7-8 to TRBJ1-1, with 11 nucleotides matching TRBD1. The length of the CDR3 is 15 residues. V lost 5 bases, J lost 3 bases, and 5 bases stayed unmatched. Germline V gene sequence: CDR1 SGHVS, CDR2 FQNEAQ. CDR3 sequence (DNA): TGTGCCAGCAGCCCTCAGGACAGGGGGCACACTGAAGCTTTCTTT. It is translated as CASSPQDRGHTEAFF.

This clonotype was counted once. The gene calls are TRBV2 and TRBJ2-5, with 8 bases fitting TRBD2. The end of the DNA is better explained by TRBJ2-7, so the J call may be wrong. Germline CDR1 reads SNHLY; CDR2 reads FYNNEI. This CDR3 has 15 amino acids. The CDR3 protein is CASRDPSGSSYEQYF. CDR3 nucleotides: TGTGCCAGCAGGGACCCTAGCGGGTCCTCCTACGAGCAGTACTTC.

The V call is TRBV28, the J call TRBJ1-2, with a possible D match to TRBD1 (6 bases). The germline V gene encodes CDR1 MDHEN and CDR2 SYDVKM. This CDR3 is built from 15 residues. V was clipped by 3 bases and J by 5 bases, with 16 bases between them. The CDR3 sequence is CASSFGGSPIYGYTF. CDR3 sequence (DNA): TGTGCCAGCAGTTTCGGGGGCTCGCCCATTTATGGCTACACCTTC.

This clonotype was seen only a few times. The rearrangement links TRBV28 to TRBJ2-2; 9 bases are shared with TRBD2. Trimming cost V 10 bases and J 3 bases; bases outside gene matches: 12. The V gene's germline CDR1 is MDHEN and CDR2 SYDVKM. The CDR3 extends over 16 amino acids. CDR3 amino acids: CATETAGLAHTGELFF. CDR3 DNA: TGTGCCACCGAAACGGCGGGACTAGCCCACACCGGGGAGCTGTTTTTT.

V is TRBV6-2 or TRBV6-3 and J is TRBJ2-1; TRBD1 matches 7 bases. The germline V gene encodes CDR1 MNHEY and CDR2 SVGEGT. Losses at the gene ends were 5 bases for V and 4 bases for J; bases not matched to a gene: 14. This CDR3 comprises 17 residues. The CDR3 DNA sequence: TGTGCCAGCAGTACGGACAGGTACGGATCGGAATACAATGAGCAGTTCTTC. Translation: CASSTDRYGSEYNEQFF.

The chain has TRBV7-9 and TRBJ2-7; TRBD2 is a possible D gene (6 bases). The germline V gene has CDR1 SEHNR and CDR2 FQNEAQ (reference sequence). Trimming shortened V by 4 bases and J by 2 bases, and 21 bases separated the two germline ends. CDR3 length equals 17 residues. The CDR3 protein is CASSSGLAGLGAYEQYF. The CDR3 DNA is TGTGCCAGCAGCTCAGGACTGGCGGGACTGGGCGCCTACGAGCAGTACTTC.